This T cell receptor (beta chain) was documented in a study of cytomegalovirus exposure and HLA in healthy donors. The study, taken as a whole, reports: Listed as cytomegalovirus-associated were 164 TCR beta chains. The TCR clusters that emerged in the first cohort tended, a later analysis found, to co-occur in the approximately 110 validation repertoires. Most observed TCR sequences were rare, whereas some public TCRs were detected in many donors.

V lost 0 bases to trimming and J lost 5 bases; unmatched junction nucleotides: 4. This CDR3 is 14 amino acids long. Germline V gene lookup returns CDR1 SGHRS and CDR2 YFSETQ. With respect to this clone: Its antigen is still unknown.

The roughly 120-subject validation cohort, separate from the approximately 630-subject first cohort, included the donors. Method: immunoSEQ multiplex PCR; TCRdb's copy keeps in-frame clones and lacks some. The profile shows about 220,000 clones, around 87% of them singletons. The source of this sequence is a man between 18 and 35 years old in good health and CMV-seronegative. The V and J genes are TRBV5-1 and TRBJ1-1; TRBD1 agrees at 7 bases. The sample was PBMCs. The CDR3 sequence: CASSLGQGWTEAFF. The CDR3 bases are TGCGCCAGCAGCTTGGGACAGGGCTGGACTGAAGCTTTCTTT. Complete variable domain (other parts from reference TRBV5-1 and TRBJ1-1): KAGVTQTPRYLIKTRGQQVTLSCSPISGHRSVSWYQQTPGQGLQFLFEYFSETQRNKGNFPGRFSGRQFSNSRSEMNVSTLELGDSALYLCASSLGQGWTEAFFGQGTRLTVV.